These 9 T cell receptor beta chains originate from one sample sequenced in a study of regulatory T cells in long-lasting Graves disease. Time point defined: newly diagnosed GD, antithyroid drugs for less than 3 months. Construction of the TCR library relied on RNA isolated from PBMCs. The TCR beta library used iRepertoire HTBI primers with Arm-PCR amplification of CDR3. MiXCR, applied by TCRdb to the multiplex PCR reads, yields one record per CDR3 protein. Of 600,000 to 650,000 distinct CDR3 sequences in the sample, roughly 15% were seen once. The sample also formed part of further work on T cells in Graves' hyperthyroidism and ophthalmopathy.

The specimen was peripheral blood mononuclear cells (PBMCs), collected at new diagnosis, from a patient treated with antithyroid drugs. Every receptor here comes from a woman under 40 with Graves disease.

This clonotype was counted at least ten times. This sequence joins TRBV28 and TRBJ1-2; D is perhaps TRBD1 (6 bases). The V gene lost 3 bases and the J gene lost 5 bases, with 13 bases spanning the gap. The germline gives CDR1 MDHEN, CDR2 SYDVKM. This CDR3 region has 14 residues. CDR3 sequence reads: CASSFRQGPYGYTF. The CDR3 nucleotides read TGTGCCAGCAGTTTTCGGCAGGGGCCTTATGGCTACACCTTC.

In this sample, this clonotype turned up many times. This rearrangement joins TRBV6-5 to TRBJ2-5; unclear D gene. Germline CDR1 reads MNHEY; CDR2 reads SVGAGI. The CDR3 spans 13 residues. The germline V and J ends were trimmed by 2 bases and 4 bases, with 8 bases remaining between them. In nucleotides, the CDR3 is TGTGCCAGCAGTTACAGGCGAGCAGAGACCCAGTACTTC. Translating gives CASSYRRAETQYF.

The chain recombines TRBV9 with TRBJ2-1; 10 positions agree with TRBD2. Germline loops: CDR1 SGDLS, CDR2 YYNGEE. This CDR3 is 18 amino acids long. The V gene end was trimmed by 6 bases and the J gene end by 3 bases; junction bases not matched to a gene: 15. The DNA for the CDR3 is TGTGCCAGCACTCCGACCGACTCCTTAGCGGGAGGCTACAATGAGCAGTTCTTC. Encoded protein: CASTPTDSLAGGYNEQFF.

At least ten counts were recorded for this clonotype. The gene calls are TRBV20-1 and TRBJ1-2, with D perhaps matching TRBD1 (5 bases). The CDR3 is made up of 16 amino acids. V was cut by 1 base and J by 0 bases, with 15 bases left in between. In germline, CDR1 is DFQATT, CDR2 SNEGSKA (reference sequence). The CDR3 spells CSARALDRPANYGYTF. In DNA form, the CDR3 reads TGCAGTGCTAGAGCCCTCGACAGACCGGCTAACTATGGCTACACCTTC.

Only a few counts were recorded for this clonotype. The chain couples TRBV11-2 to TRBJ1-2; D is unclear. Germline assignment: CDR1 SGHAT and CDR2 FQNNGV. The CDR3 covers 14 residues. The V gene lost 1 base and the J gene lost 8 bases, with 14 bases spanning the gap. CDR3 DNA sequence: TGTGCCAGCAGCTTAGCCCGCGGAGGCGGGGGCTACACCTTC. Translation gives CASSLARGGGGYTF.

The CDR3 spells CASSYKGQIYEQYF. DNA for the CDR3: TGTGCCAGCTCATATAAGGGACAAATCTACGAGCAGTACTTC. This chain uses TRBV18 with TRBJ2-7, with D perhaps matching TRBD1 (6 bases). This CDR3 is 14 amino acids long. In germline, CDR1 is KGHSH, CDR2 LQKENI. Trimming stripped 5 bases from V and 3 bases from J, with 14 bases between. Variable domain in full (rest from reference TRBV18 and TRBJ2-7): NAGVMQNPRHLVRRRGQEARLRCSPMKGHSHVYWYRQLPEEGLKFMVYLQKENIIDESGMPKERFSAEFPKEGPSILRIQQVVRGDSAAYFCASSYKGQIYEQYFGPGTRLTVT.

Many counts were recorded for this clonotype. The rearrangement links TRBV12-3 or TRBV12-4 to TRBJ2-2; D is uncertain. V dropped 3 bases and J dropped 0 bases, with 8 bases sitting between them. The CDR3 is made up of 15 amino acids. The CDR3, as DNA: TGTGCCAGCAGTTTCGGGCTAGCGAACACCGGGGAGCTGTTTTTT. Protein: CASSFGLANTGELFF.

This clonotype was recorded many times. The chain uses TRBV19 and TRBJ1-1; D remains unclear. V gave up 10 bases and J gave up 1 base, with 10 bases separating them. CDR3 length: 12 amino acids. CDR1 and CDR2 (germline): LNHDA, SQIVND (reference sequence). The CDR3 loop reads CATSIGNTEAFF. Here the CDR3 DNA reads TGTGCCACCTCAATTGGGAACACTGAAGCTTTCTTT.

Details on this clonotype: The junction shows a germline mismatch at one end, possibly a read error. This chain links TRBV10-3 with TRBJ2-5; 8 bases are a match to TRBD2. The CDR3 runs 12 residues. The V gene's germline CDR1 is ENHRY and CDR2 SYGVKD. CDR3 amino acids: CTIGLAGETQYF. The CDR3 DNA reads TGTACCATCGGGCTAGCGGGAGAGACCCAGTACTTC.